These 2 T cell receptor beta chains came from one sample sequenced in a study of T cells after yellow fever vaccination. Each CDR3 protein gets one entry after TCRdb re-called the 5' RACE reads with MiXCR. The data show about 630,000 distinct CDR3 sequences, around 12% seen once. The sample in question was PBMCs, obtained on the day of the yellow fever booster vaccination. The receptors originated from a man in his thirties or forties who received the YFV17D yellow fever vaccine.

The CDR3 sequence: CASSTDRNYGYTF. The DNA for the CDR3 is TGTGCCAGCAGCACTGACAGAAACTATGGCTACACCTTC. The chain combines TRBV7-2 with TRBJ1-2; perhaps TRBD1 as D (5 bases). This CDR3 region has 13 residues. Trimming removed 5 bases from V and 2 bases from J, with 9 bases in between. Looked up from germline, CDR1 is SGHTA and CDR2 is FQGNSA.

This clonotype was detected only a few times. The rearrangement joins TRBV27 to TRBJ2-7; D may be TRBD2 (5 bases). The germline V and J ends were trimmed by 5 bases and 0 bases, with 14 bases remaining between them. The CDR3 covers 15 residues. The germline V gene has CDR1 MNHEY and CDR2 SMNVEV (reference sequence). CDR3 residues: CASSTAGGPSYEQYF. In DNA, the CDR3 is TGTGCCAGCAGTACCGCGGGCGGACCCTCCTACGAGCAGTACTTC.